This T cell receptor (beta chain) emerged from a study of CD8 T cells in ankylosing spondylitis. Whole-study findings and limits: Seven to nine highly homologous variants formed a TCR beta motif that appeared characteristic of ankylosing spondylitis blood. Significant enrichment of disease-linked clones was reportedly seen in matched ankylosing spondylitis synovial fluid. Peripheral blood samples showed relatively rare disease-linked clones, and these clones were CD8+.

As concerns this clonotype: Its antigen is unknown.

The authors made TCR beta libraries by quantitative 5'-RACE with molecular barcodes. TCRdb redid the calling of the 5' RACE reads with MiXCR, one entry per CDR3 protein. The sample contains about 340,000 distinct CDR3 sequences, approximately 8% of which appear only once. Per the germline V gene, CDR1 is MNHEY and CDR2 is SMNVEV (reference sequence). Trimming removed 2 bases from V and 2 bases from J, with 10 bases in between. This CDR3 is built from 14 residues. This receptor was taken from a male donor with ankylosing spondylitis. The sample was blood, either unsorted or a sorted T cell fraction (not recorded which). This sequence joins TRBV27 and TRBJ2-7, with D possibly TRBD1 on 5 matching bases. CDR3 DNA sequence: TGTGCCAGCAGTTTAAGCGACAGCACCTACGAGCAGTACTTC. Translation gives CASSLSDSTYEQYF.